The clone carrying this T cell receptor (beta chain) came up many times. This entry is derived from a study of early T cells in non-severe SARS-CoV-2 infection. Trimming pared 1 base from V and 0 bases from J, leaving 10 bases between. Germline loops: CDR1 DFQATT, CDR2 SNEGSKA (reference sequence). There are 15 residues in the CDR3. TCRdb fed the 5' RACE reads into MiXCR, producing one record per CDR3 protein. The data hold around 67,000 distinct CDR3 sequences, with approximately 10% observed a single time. The chain carries TRBV20-1 and TRBJ1-3; D uncertain. The clonotype originates from an adult who was a healthcare worker with PCR-confirmed SARS-CoV-2 infection or an uninfected control (not recorded which). The input for sequencing was whole blood, taken at baseline. The CDR3 sequence: CSARGHLNSGNTIYF. The CDR3 coding sequence is TGCAGTGCTAGAGGTCATTTAAACTCTGGAAACACCATATATTTT.